This T cell receptor (beta chain) was identified during a study of blood T cell repertoires in COVID-19. In the study's own analysis: The assay estimated nucleated cells by amplifying reference gene primers. Measured with immunoSEQ multiplex PCR; TCRdb has only the in-frame clones, and not every one. V and J calls and clone size come straight from that table; D and trimming were deduced from the DNA. Of some 340,000 clones in the sample, about 85% were seen once. The germline gives CDR1 SGHRS, CDR2 YFSETQ. This CDR3 region has 16 residues. The trim removed 0 bases at V and 1 base at J, leaving 2 bases unmatched.

The clonotype comes from a woman aged 18-30 years with acute or convalescent COVID-19. The chain links TRBV5-1 to TRBJ2-5; 11 nucleotides align to TRBD2. Sequencing input: peripheral blood. The CDR3 DNA sequence: TGCGCCAGCAGCTTGGAGGGGACTAGCGGCCAAGAGACCCAGTACTTC. Its protein product is CASSLEGTSGQETQYF.